The source of this TCR beta chain is a study of glioma-infiltrating T cells after dendritic cell vaccination (dated by TCRdb to about 2016). For context, the study as a whole: The cohort comprised approximately 15 glioblastoma patients from Phase I and II dendritic cell vaccination trials, 9 newly diagnosed and 6 with recurrent disease. To make the vaccine, monocyte-derived dendritic cells were cultured for under eight days with IL-4 and GM-CSF and then pulsed overnight with autologous tumor lysate. Each patient got three intradermal injections of the dendritic cell vaccine, spaced at biweekly intervals, in the arm below the axilla. Patients received autologous tumor lysate-pulsed dendritic cell vaccination between the early 2000s and the early 2010s. In glioblastoma patients vaccinated with dendritic cells, deep sequencing of TCR beta CDR3 regions served to measure tumor-infiltrating lymphocyte content and to compare repertoires between tumor and blood. Survival after dendritic cell vaccination was correlated with TCR sequencing metrics, such as TIL content and the overlap between tumor and blood repertoires. Overall results and qualifications from the work: The TCR overlap response model with three groups was called speculative and said to need prospective validation. After dendritic cell vaccination, a higher estimated pretreatment TIL content predicted longer time to progression and longer overall survival. TCR clonality showed no direct relationship with survival, which suggests that a diverse polyclonal response may be important. The cohort was small and heterogeneous, only a few patients had full blood and tumor sets, and even fewer had initial-recurrent tumor pairs.

The immunoSEQ assay amplified TCRB CDR3 regions from approximately 2 micrograms of genomic DNA, or from all available DNA when less than that amount was available. For multiplex PCR, 60 forward primers for TCR V beta segments and 13 reverse primers for J beta segments were used. To estimate reads per starting template, synthetic control templates were spiked into each sample at limiting dilution. The Illumina HiSeq System generated sequencing reads of 87 bp. In the authors' own workflow: PCR and sequencing errors were removed by merging closely related sequences with a nearest neighbor algorithm. TCR overlap was measured as the percentage of unique tumor TCR beta sequences that were also present in the peripheral blood of the same patient. TCRdb took this table from immuneACCESS and kept in-frame rearrangements with V and J called. Such tables lack part of the clones; where checked against another copy, unresolved V genes explain under half of the gap, and the rest is unexplained. V, J and clone size were drawn from that table, and D and trimming were deduced from the DNA. Counted in this sample were tens of thousands of clones; about 83% of them appeared once. The ten largest clones take up just under 3% of the sample.

As concerns this clone: Its cognate antigen has yet to be identified. No much larger clone is present one base from it, and per-base qualities are unavailable.

CDR1 and CDR2 (SGHTA, FQGNSA) derive from the germline V gene. The junction shows trimming of 0 bases on V and 2 bases on J, plus 9 bases between the germline ends. Including the terminal cysteine and phenylalanine, the CDR3 comprises 15 residues. The only DNA kept is the CDR3, 45 bases in frame from the first base. Selection of patients required sufficient residual fresh-frozen tumor tissue and over two years of available survival data. Although molecular status otherwise differed among the glioblastoma patients, no patient had an isocitrate dehydrogenase mutation. PBMC were collected before vaccination, two weeks after the third vaccination, and at tumor progression if progression occurred. The Qiagen DNeasy Blood extraction Kit was used for extraction of genomic DNA.

Sequences were derived from blood, sampled before dendritic cell vaccination. This clonotype originated in a human donor with glioblastoma. This chain joins TRBV7-2 to TRBJ2-3, with the identity of the D gene unclear. The DNA is TGTGCCAGCAGCTTAGCTTCTACCGACACAGATACGCAGTATTTT. It translates as CASSLASTDTDTQYF. The CDR3 plus the reference TRBV7-2 and TRBJ2-3 genes for the other parts give the full variable domain: GAGVSQSPSNKVTEKGKDVELRCDPISGHTALYWYRQSLGQGLEFLIYFQGNSAPDKSGLPSDRFSAERTGGSVSTLTIQRTQQEDSAVYLCASSLASTDTDTQYFGPGTRLTVL.